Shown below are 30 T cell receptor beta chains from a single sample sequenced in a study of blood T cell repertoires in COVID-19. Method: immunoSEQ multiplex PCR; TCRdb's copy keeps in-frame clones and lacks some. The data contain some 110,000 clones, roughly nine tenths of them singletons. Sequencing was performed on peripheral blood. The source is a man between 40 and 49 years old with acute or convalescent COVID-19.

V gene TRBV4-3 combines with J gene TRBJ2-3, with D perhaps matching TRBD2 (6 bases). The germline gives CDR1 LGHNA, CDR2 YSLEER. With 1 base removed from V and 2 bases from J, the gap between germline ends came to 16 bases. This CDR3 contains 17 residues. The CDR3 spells CASSQGRAGLHTDTQYF. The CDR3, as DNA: TGCGCCAGCAGCCAAGGACGGGCGGGGCTACACACAGATACGCAGTATTTT.

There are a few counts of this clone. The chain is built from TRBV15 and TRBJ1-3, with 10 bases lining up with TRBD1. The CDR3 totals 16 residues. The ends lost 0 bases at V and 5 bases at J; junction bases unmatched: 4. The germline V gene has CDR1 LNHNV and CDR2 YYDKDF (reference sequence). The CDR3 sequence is CATSRDGDRGRNTIYF. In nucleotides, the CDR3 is TGTGCCACCAGCAGAGATGGGGACAGGGGTAGAAACACCATATATTTT.

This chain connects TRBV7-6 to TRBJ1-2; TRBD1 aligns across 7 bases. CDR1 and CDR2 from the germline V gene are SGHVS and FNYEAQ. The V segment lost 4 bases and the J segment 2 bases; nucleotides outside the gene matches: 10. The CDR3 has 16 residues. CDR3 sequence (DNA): TGTGCCAGCAGCTCCTACCCTGGGACAGCCAACTATGGCTACACCTTC. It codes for CASSSYPGTANYGYTF.

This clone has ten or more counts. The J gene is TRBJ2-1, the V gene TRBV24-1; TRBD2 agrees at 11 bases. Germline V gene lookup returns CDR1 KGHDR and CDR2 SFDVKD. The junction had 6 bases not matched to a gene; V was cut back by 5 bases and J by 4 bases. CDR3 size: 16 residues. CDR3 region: CATSALRTSGYNEQFF. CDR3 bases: TGTGCCACCAGTGCCCTGAGGACTAGCGGGTACAATGAGCAGTTCTTC.

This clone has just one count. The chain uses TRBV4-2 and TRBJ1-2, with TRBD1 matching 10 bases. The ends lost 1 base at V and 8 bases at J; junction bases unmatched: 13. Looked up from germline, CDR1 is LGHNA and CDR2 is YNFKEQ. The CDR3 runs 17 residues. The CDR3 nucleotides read TGTGCCAGCAGCCAAGCTCAACGACAGGGGGCAACGAACGGCTACACCTTC. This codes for CASSQAQRQGATNGYTF.

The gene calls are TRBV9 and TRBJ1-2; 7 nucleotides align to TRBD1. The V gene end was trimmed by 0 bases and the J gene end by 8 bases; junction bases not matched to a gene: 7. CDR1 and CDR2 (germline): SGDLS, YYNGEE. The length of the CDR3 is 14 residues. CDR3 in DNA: TGTGCCAGCAGCGTAGGGGCAGGGGGAGGAGGCTACACCTTC. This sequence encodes CASSVGAGGGGYTF.

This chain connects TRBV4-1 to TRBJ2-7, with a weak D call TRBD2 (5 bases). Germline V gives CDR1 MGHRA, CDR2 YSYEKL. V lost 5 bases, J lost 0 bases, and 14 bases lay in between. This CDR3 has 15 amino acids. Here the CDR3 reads CASSYISGTSYEQYF. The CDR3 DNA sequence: TGCGCCAGCAGCTATATCAGCGGAACCTCCTACGAGCAGTACTTC.

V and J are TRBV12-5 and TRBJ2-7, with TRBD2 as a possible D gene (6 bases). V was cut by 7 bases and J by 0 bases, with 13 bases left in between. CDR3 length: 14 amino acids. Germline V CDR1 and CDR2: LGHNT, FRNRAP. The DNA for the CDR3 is TGTGCTAGTGCCGGGACTTCCAGCTCCTACGAGCAGTACTTC. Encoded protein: CASAGTSSSYEQYF.

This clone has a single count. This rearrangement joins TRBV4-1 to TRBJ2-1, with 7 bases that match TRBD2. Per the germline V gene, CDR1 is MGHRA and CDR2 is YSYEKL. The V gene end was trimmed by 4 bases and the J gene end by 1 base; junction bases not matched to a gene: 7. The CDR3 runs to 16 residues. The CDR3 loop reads CASSPVGAGSYNEQFF. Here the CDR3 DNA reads TGCGCCAGCAGCCCAGTAGGAGCGGGGTCCTACAATGAGCAGTTCTTC.

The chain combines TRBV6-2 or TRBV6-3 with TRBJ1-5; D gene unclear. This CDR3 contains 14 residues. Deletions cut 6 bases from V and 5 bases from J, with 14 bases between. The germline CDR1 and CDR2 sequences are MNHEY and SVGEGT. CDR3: CASSSAGSHQPQHF. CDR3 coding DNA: TGTGCCAGCAGCTCTGCGGGGAGCCATCAGCCCCAGCATTTT.

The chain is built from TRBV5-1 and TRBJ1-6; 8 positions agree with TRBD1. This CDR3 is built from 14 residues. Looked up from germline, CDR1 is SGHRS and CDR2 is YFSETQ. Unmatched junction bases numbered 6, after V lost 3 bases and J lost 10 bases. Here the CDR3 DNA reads TGCGCCAGCAGCTCGGACAGGGCAGGGTCACCCCTCCACTTT. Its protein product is CASSSDRAGSPLHF. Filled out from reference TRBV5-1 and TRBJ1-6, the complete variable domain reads KAGVTQTPRYLIKTRGQQVTLSCSPISGHRSVSWYQQTPGQGLQFLFEYFSETQRNKGNFPGRFSGRQFSNSRSEMNVSTLELGDSALYLCASSSDRAGSPLHFGNGTRLTVT.

CDR3 protein: CASSPRRRTGQETQYF. In DNA form, the CDR3 reads TGTGCCAGCAGCCCCCGGAGGAGGACAGGGCAAGAGACCCAGTACTTC. This rearrangement joins TRBV7-2 to TRBJ2-5; TRBD1 aligns across 8 bases. V shed 5 bases, J shed 2 bases, and the junction held 10 bases outside the gene matches. Germline V gene lookup returns CDR1 SGHTA and CDR2 FQGNSA. The CDR3 runs to 16 residues. Full variable domain (outside the CDR3, taken from reference TRBV7-2 and TRBJ2-5): GAGVSQSPSNKVTEKGKDVELRCDPISGHTALYWYRQSLGQGLEFLIYFQGNSAPDKSGLPSDRFSAERTGGSVSTLTIQRTQQEDSAVYLCASSPRRRTGQETQYFGPGTRLLVL.

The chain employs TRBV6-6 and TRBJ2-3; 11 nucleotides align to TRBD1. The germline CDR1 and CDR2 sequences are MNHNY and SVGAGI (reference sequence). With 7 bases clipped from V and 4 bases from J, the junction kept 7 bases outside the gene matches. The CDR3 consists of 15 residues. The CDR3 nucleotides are TGTGCCAGCAAAACTCGGACAGGGGGCTCAGATACGCAGTATTTT. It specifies CASKTRTGGSDTQYF.

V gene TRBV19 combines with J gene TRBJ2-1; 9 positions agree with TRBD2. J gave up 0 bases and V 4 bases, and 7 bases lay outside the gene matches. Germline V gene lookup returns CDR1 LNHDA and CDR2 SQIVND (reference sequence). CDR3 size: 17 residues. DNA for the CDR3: TGTGCCAGTAGTACATCATTAGCGGGAGCCTCCTACAATGAGCAGTTCTTC. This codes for CASSTSLAGASYNEQFF.

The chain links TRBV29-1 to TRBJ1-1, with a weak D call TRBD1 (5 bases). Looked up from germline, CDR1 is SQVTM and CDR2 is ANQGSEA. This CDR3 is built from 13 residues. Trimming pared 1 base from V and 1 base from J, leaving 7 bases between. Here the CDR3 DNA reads TGCAGCGTTGAAGGACAGCCGAACACTGAAGCTTTCTTT. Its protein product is CSVEGQPNTEAFF.

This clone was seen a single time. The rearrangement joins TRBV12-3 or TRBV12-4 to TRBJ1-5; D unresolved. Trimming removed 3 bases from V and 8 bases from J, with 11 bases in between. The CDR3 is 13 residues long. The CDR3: CASSFERVEPQHF. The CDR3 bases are TGTGCCAGCAGTTTCGAGCGAGTCGAGCCCCAGCATTTT.

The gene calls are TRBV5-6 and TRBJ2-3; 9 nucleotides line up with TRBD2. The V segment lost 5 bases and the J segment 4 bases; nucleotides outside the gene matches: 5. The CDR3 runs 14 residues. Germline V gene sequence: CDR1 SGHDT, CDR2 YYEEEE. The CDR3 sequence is CASSLAGASDTQYF. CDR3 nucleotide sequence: TGTGCCAGCAGTTTAGCGGGGGCGTCAGATACGCAGTATTTT. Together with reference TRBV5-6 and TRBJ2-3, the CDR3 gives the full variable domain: DAGVTQSPTHLIKTRGQQVTLRCSPKSGHDTVSWYQQALGQGPQFIFQYYEEEERQRGNFPDRFSGHQFPNYSSELNVNALLLGDSALYLCASSLAGASDTQYFGPGTRLTVL.

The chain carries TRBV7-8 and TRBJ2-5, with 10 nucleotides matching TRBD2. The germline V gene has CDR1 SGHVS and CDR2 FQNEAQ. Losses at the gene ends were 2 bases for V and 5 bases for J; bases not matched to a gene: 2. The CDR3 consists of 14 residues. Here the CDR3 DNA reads TGTGCCAGCAGCTTACTAGCGGGGGCGGAGACCCAGTACTTC. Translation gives CASSLLAGAETQYF.

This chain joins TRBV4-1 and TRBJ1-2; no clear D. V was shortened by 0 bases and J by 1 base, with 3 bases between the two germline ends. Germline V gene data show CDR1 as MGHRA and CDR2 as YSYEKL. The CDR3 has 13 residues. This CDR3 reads CASSQDINYGYTF. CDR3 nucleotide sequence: TGCGCCAGCAGCCAAGATATTAACTATGGCTACACCTTC.

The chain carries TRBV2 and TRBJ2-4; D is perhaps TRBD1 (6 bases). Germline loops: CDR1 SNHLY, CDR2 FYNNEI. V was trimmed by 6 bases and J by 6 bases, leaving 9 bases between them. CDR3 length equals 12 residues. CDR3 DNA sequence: TGTGCCAGCAGAGCGGACAGAAACATTCAGTACTTC. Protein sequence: CASRADRNIQYF.

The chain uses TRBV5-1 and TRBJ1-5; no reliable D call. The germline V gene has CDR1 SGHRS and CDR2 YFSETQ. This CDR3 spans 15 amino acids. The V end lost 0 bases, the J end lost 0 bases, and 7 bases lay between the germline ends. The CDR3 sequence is CASSLGENSNQPQHF. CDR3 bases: TGCGCCAGCAGCTTGGGGGAGAATAGCAATCAGCCCCAGCATTTT.

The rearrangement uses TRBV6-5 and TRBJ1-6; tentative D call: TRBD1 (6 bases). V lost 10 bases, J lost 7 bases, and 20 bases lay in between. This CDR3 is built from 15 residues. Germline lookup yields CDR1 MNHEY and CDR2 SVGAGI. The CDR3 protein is CATPKGGSNNSPLHF. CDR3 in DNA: TGTGCCACCCCGAAGGGGGGGAGTAACAATTCACCCCTCCACTTT.

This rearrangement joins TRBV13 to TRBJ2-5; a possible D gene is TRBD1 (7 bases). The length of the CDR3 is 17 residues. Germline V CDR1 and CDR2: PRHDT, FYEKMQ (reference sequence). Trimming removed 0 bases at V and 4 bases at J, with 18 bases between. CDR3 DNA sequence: TGTGCCAGCAGCTTAGGCCTGTCAGGGGGAGGAGGAGAGACCCAGTACTTC. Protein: CASSLGLSGGGGETQYF.

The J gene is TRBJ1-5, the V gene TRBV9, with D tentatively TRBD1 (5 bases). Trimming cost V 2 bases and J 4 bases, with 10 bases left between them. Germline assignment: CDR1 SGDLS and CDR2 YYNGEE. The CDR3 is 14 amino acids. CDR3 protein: CASSVDSKNQPQHF. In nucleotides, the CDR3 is TGTGCCAGCAGCGTCGACAGTAAAAATCAGCCCCAGCATTTT.

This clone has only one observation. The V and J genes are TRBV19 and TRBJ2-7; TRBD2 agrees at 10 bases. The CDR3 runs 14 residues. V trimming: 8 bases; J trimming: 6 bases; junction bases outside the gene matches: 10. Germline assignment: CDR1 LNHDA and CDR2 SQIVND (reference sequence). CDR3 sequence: CASSPQRGGLEQYF. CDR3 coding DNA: TGTGCCAGTTCCCCACAGCGGGGGGGCCTCGAGCAGTACTTC.

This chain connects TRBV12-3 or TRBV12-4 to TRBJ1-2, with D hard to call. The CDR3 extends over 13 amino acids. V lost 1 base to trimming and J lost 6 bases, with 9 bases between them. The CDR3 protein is CASSLGGLDGYTF. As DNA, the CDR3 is TGTGCCAGCAGTTTAGGAGGATTGGATGGCTACACCTTC.

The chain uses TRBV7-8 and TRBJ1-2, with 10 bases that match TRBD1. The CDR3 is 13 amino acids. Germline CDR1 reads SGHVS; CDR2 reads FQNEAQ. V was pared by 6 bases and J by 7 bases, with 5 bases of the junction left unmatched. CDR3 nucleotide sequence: TGTGCCAGCAGTCCTCGACAGGGGGCTGGCTACACCTTC. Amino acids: CASSPRQGAGYTF.

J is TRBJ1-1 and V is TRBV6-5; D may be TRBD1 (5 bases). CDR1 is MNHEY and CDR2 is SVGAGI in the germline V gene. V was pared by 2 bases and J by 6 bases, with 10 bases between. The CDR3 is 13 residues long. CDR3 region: CASSYTDTAEAFF. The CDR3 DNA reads TGTGCCAGCAGTTACACGGACACAGCTGAAGCTTTCTTT.

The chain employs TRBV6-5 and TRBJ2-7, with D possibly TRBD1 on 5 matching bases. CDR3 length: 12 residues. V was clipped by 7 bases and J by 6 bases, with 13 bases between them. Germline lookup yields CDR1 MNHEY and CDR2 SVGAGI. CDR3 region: CASKPAGSEQYF. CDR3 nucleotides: TGTGCCAGCAAACCCGCAGGGTCCGAGCAGTACTTC.

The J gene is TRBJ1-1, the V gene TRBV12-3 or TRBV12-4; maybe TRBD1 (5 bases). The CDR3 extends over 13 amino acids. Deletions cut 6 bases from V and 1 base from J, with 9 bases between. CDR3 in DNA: TGTGCCAGCAGCCATCAGGGGAACACTGAAGCTTTCTTT. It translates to CASSHQGNTEAFF.